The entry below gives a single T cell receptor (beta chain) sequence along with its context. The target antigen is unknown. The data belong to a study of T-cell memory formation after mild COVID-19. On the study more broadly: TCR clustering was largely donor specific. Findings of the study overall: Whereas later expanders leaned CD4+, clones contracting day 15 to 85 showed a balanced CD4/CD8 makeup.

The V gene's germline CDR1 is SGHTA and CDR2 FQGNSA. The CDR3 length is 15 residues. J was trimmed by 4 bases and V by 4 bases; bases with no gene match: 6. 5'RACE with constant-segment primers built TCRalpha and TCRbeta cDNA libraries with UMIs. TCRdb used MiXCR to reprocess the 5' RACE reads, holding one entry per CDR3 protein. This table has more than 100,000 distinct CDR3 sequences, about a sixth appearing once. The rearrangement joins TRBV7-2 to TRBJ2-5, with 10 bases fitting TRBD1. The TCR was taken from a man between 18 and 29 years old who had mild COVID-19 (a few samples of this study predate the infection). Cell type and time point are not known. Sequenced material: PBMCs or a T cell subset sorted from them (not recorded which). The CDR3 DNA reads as TGTGCCAGCAGCTCCTGGACAGGGGGGAGAGAGACCCAGTACTTC. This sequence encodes CASSSWTGGRETQYF.